The 27 T cell receptor beta chains listed next were all sequenced from one sample in a study of cytomegalovirus exposure and HLA in healthy donors. With 60 Vbeta and 13 Jbeta primers, the PCR was carried out. Assay used: immunoSEQ multiplex PCR; TCRdb lists only in-frame clones, some missing. The sample has 150,000 to 200,000 clones; about 87% are singletons. Sequenced sample: PBMCs. The receptors were gathered from a woman in her late teens or twenties in good health and CMV-seronegative.

The genes are TRBV7-2 and TRBJ1-5; no clear D gene. CDR1 is SGHTA, CDR2 FQGNSA, per germline. V lost 10 bases and J 4 bases, leaving 14 bases between the germline ends. This CDR3 is 13 amino acids long. CDR3 in amino acids: CATAVRGNQPQHF. DNA for the CDR3: TGTGCCACGGCGGTTAGAGGAAATCAGCCCCAGCATTTT.

The V and J genes are TRBV18 and TRBJ1-6; D remains ambiguous. The V and J ends lost 4 bases and 7 bases respectively, with 8 bases between them. The CDR3 totals 13 residues. The V gene's germline CDR1 is KGHSH and CDR2 LQKENI. In DNA form, the CDR3 reads TGTGCCAGCTCACAACAGTTCAATTCACCCCTCCACTTT. This sequence encodes CASSQQFNSPLHF. The full variable domain, with the rest looked up from reference TRBV18 and TRBJ1-6, is NAGVMQNPRHLVRRRGQEARLRCSPMKGHSHVYWYRQLPEEGLKFMVYLQKENIIDESGMPKERFSAEFPKEGPSILRIQQVVRGDSAAYFCASSQQFNSPLHFGNGTRLTVT.

CDR3 coding DNA: TGTGCCAGCAGTTTTACGTGGCAGGGAGGCACTGAAGCTTTCTTT. This encodes CASSFTWQGGTEAFF. The J gene is TRBJ1-1, the V gene TRBV27; possibly TRBD1 for D (5 bases). V lost 3 bases to trimming and J lost 4 bases, with 15 bases between them. The CDR3 is made up of 15 amino acids. The germline gives CDR1 MNHEY, CDR2 SMNVEV (reference sequence).

The chain recombines TRBV30 with TRBJ1-3; D gene uncertain. Germline values: CDR1 GTSNPN, CDR2 SVGIG (reference sequence). The CDR3 length is 11 residues. V shed 3 bases and J shed 10 bases, with 10 bases lying between them. CDR3 region: CAWRRDQTIYF. CDR3 DNA sequence: TGTGCCTGGAGGCGGGATCAGACCATATATTTT.

As to this clone: One end of the junction varies from germline; a read error may be responsible. The J gene is TRBJ2-1, the V gene TRBV7-3; perhaps TRBD2 as D (5 bases). The germline gives CDR1 SGHTA, CDR2 FQGTGA. CDR3 length equals 17 residues. Here the CDR3 reads CSSSLGISGGPYNEQFF. DNA for the CDR3: TGTTCCAGCAGCTTAGGGATTTCCGGCGGGCCCTACAATGAGCAGTTCTTC.

This clone is a singleton in its sample. The DNA of the CDR3 is TGTGCCAGCAGTAGTGGACAGGGGAGGACTTTCTTT. Its protein product is CASSSGQGRTFF. The chain links TRBV28 to TRBJ1-1, with 9 bases matching TRBD1. V gave up 5 bases and J gave up 12 bases; unmatched junction bases: 7. Germline values: CDR1 MDHEN, CDR2 SYDVKM. This CDR3 spans 12 amino acids.

The chain joins TRBV7-6 to TRBJ2-5; a possible D gene is TRBD2 (5 bases). Trimming removed 1 base from V and 2 bases from J, with 14 bases in between. CDR1 and CDR2 (germline): SGHVS, FNYEAQ. CDR3 length equals 16 residues. The CDR3 sequence is CASSLGLTRQQETQYF. CDR3 coding DNA: TGTGCCAGCAGCTTAGGACTAACCCGGCAACAAGAGACCCAGTACTTC. The whole variable domain, filled in from reference TRBV7-6 and TRBJ2-5, reads GAGVSQSPRYKVTKRGQDVALRCDPISGHVSLYWYRQALGQGPEFLTYFNYEAQQDKSGLPNDRFSAERPEGSISTLTIQRTEQRDSAMYRCASSLGLTRQQETQYFGPGTRLLVL.

The chain carries TRBV5-5 and TRBJ1-6; 10 bases are a match to TRBD1. This CDR3 is 16 amino acids long. The V gene's germline CDR1 is SGHKS and CDR2 YYEKEE (reference sequence). V lost 3 bases and J lost 9; bases outside the gene matches: 9. The CDR3 sequence: CASSSRPGQGLSPLHF. The CDR3 DNA is TGTGCCAGCAGCTCTCGCCCGGGACAGGGGCTTTCACCCCTCCACTTT.

The rearrangement uses TRBV6-1 and TRBJ2-7; 7 bases align to TRBD2. Trimming took 1 base from V and 2 from J; bases not matched to a gene: 8. The germline CDR1 and CDR2 sequences are MNHNS and SASEGT. The CDR3 totals 16 residues. CDR3 in amino acids: CASSEGPGTNPYEQYF. Here the CDR3 DNA reads TGTGCCAGCAGTGAAGGCCCAGGGACTAACCCCTACGAGCAGTACTTC.

The chain has TRBV9 and TRBJ2-1, with D perhaps TRBD2 (7 bases). The CDR3 extends over 15 amino acids. The germline gives CDR1 SGDLS, CDR2 YYNGEE. V shed 3 bases and J shed 0 bases, with 10 bases lying between them. The CDR3 DNA reads as TGTGCCAGCAGCGGGGGGGGCCCCTCCTACAATGAGCAGTTCTTC. Residues: CASSGGGPSYNEQFF.

This chain connects TRBV7-9 to TRBJ2-1, with 13 bases fitting TRBD2. The CDR3 runs to 19 residues. J was trimmed by 1 base and V by 6 bases; bases with no gene match: 12. Germline V gives CDR1 SEHNR, CDR2 FQNEAQ (reference sequence). The CDR3 DNA sequence: TGTGCCAGCAGGCGAATTACTAGCGGGAGGGCCGGGTCCTACAATGAGCAGTTCTTC. Translated: CASRRITSGRAGSYNEQFF.

The chain joins TRBV11-3 to TRBJ2-5; D is undetermined. The J call may be incorrect, as the DNA end agrees better with TRBJ2-7. The CDR3 runs to 13 residues. Germline loops: CDR1 SGHNT, CDR2 YENEEA. CDR3 protein: CASSSAGPHEQYF. The CDR3 DNA reads as TGTGCCAGCAGCTCGGCAGGTCCCCACGAGCAGTACTTC.

The chain recombines TRBV9 with TRBJ2-3, with D possibly matching TRBD2 (6 bases). This CDR3 has 15 residues. Germline-derived CDR1 and CDR2 are SGDLS and YYNGEE. Trimming took 2 bases from V and 0 from J, leaving 10 bases between them. CDR3 region: CASSVGSQSTDTQYF. The CDR3 bases are TGTGCCAGCAGCGTCGGGAGCCAGAGCACAGATACGCAGTATTTT.

This chain connects TRBV4-1 to TRBJ2-7, with a weak D call TRBD2 (6 bases). Between the trimmed V and J ends, which lost 1 base and 4 bases, there was a span of 14 bases. This CDR3 spans 15 amino acids. Germline V gives CDR1 MGHRA, CDR2 YSYEKL. The CDR3 here is CASSQGLDPIYEQYF. CDR3 DNA sequence: TGCGCCAGCAGCCAAGGACTAGACCCCATTTACGAGCAGTACTTC.

To note about this clone: One end of the junction fails to match germline, which may point to a read error. V usage is TRBV7-7 and J usage is TRBJ2-2; D gene uncertain. Per germline, CDR1 SSHAT and CDR2 FNYEAQ (reference sequence). This CDR3 region has 14 residues. The CDR3 DNA follows: TGTGCTAGCAGCTTATCGTCGAACACCGGGGAGCTGTTTTTT. Its translation: CASSLSSNTGELFF. Variable domain in full (rest from reference TRBV7-7 and TRBJ2-2): GAGVSQSPRYKVTKRGQDVTLRCDPISSHATLYWYQQALGQGPEFLTYFNYEAQPDKSGLPSDRFSAERPEGSISTLTIQRTEQRDSAMYRCASSLSSNTGELFFGEGSRLTVL.

This chain joins TRBV10-1 and TRBJ1-6; TRBD1 is a possible D gene (5 bases). V lost 1 base to trimming and J lost 16 bases, with 11 bases between them. Germline V lookup: CDR1 WNHNN, CDR2 SYGVQD (reference sequence). There are 12 residues in the CDR3. The CDR3 DNA follows: TGCGCCAGCAGTGAGTGGCGGGGCCGACTCCACTTT. Encoded protein: CASSEWRGRLHF.

The V call is TRBV5-4, the J call TRBJ1-2; 10 bases line up with TRBD1. Germline V gene sequence: CDR1 SGHNT, CDR2 YYREEE (reference sequence). Unmatched junction bases numbered 5, after V lost 3 bases and J lost 6 bases. The CDR3 consists of 14 residues. The CDR3: CASSSPGTGDGYTF. CDR3 nucleotides: TGTGCCAGCAGCTCTCCCGGGACAGGGGATGGCTACACCTTC.

The chain uses TRBV2 and TRBJ1-2; D perhaps matches TRBD1 (5 bases). Looked up from germline, CDR1 is SNHLY and CDR2 is FYNNEI. Between the trimmed V and J ends, which lost 0 bases and 7 bases, there was a span of 15 bases. There are 15 residues in the CDR3. The chain's CDR3 is CASSEARLGASGYTF. Here the CDR3 DNA reads TGTGCCAGCAGTGAAGCGCGCCTAGGGGCGTCTGGCTACACCTTC.

Only one count was recorded for this clone. The chain combines TRBV5-4 with TRBJ2-5; D not certain. The CDR3 spans 13 residues. Germline CDR1 and CDR2: SGHNT and YYREEE (reference sequence). With 4 bases removed from V and 3 bases from J, the gap between germline ends came to 10 bases. CDR3 DNA sequence: TGTGCCAGCAGCCTGCAGAACGAAGAGACCCAGTACTTC. This codes for CASSLQNEETQYF.

The chain employs TRBV2 and TRBJ2-7; TRBD1 matches at 7 bases. V shed 6 bases, J shed 2 bases, and the junction held 13 bases outside the gene matches. The CDR3 contains 16 residues. Germline values: CDR1 SNHLY, CDR2 FYNNEI. In DNA form, the CDR3 reads TGTGCCAGCAGGAGGGAATCGGGACAGCTAACCTACGAGCAGTACTTC. Its protein is CASRRESGQLTYEQYF.

The chain links TRBV7-8 to TRBJ2-5, with 11 bases fitting TRBD1. Unmatched junction bases numbered 3, after V lost 1 base and J lost 5 bases. The CDR3 spans 15 residues. The germline gives CDR1 SGHVS, CDR2 FQNEAQ. The CDR3 reads CASSLEGQGGETQYF. The CDR3 nucleotides are TGTGCCAGCAGCTTAGAGGGACAGGGGGGGGAGACCCAGTACTTC.

The V call is TRBV10-3, the J call TRBJ2-7; D unclear. The germline V gene has CDR1 ENHRY and CDR2 SYGVKD. V was clipped by 0 bases and J by 5 bases, with 11 bases between them. The CDR3 runs 14 residues. CDR3 nucleotides: TGTGCCATCAGTGAGTCCTACACAGTGAACGAGCAGTACTTC. This encodes CAISESYTVNEQYF.

Here the CDR3 DNA reads TGTGCCAGCAGCTTTAGGGAGACCACATACGCTGAAGCTTTCTTT. This codes for CASSFRETTYAEAFF. V is TRBV7-9 and J is TRBJ1-1; D is ambiguous. With 3 bases removed from V and 6 bases from J, the gap between germline ends came to 17 bases. CDR1 SEHNR and CDR2 FQNEAQ come from the germline V gene (reference sequence). The CDR3 contains 15 residues.

In this sample, this clone turned up once. This rearrangement joins TRBV5-1 to TRBJ1-4, with D hard to call. The CDR3 covers 15 residues. V dropped 0 bases and J dropped 2 bases, with 8 bases sitting between them. Germline values: CDR1 SGHRS, CDR2 YFSETQ. CDR3 sequence reads: CASSLAGVTNEKLFF. CDR3 sequence (DNA): TGCGCCAGCAGCTTGGCCGGGGTGACTAATGAAAAACTGTTTTTT.

This chain uses TRBV19 with TRBJ2-7; 7 nucleotides match TRBD1. Germline-derived CDR1 and CDR2 are LNHDA and SQIVND (reference sequence). The CDR3 totals 13 residues. The trim removed 4 bases at V and 3 bases at J, leaving 3 bases unmatched. This CDR3 reads CASSTWTGYEQYF. The CDR3 nucleotides are TGTGCCAGTAGTACGTGGACAGGCTACGAGCAGTACTTC. The entire variable domain, with the rest obtained from reference TRBV19 and TRBJ2-7, is as follows: DGGITQSPKYLFRKEGQNVTLSCEQNLNHDAMYWYRQDPGQGLRLIYYSQIVNDFQKGDIAEGYSVSREKKESFPLTVTSAQKNPTAFYLCASSTWTGYEQYFGPGTRLTVT.

This clone was detected only once. The rearrangement links TRBV7-9 to TRBJ2-7, with D possibly matching TRBD2 (7 bases). The CDR3 sequence is 13 residues long. V was pared by 1 base and J by 7 bases, with 11 bases between. Looked up from germline, CDR1 is SEHNR and CDR2 is FQNEAQ (reference sequence). The CDR3 DNA reads as TGTGCCAGCAGCTTAGAGGAGGGGGGGGAGCAGTACTTC. This codes for CASSLEEGGEQYF.

CDR3 bases: TGTGCCAGTAGTATGATTGGGGGGAGGAATGAAAAACTGTTTTTT. Translated, it gives CASSMIGGRNEKLFF. The gene calls are TRBV19 and TRBJ1-4; a weak D match, TRBD1 (5 bases). The CDR3 consists of 15 residues. The germline V gene has CDR1 LNHDA and CDR2 SQIVND (reference sequence). Trimming cost V 3 bases and J 5 bases, with 13 bases left between them.